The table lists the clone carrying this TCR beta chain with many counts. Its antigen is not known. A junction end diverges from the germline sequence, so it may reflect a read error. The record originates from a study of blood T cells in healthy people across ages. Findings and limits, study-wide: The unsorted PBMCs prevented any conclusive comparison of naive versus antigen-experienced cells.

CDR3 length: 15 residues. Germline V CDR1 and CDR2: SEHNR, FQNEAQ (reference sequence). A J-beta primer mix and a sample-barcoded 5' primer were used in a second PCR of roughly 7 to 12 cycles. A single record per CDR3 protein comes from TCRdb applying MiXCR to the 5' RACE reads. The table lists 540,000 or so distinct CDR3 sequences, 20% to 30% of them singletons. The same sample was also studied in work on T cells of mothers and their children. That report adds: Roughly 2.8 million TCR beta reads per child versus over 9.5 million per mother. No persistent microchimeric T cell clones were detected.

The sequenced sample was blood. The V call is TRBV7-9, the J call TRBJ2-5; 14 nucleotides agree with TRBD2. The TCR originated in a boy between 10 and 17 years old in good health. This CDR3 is CASSLGLAGEETQYF. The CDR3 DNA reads TGTGCTAGCAGCTTGGGACTAGCGGGAGAAGAGACCCAGTACTTC.